Following are 8 T cell receptor beta chains from one sample sequenced in a study of T cells in Graves' hyperthyroidism and ophthalmopathy. TCR beta CDR3 regions were amplified from RNA. Using the HTBI primer set, a first-round RT-PCR was run on the TCR CDR3. TCRdb used MiXCR to reprocess the multiplex PCR reads, holding one entry per CDR3 protein. The data contain 540,000 or so distinct CDR3 sequences, under 60% of them singletons. Material for sequencing was peripheral blood or thyroid tissue (not recorded which). Receptors originate from an adult woman with Graves' disease, either hyperthyroidism or ophthalmopathy (not recorded which).

The sample holds many counts of this clonotype. This chain links TRBV12-3 or TRBV12-4 with TRBJ1-2; 10 positions match TRBD1. Trimming took 5 bases from V and 6 from J; bases not matched to a gene: 9. CDR3 size: 15 residues. CDR3 amino acids: CASSLNSGTGDGYTF. In DNA form, the CDR3 reads TGTGCCAGCAGTCTGAATTCCGGGACAGGGGATGGCTACACCTTC.

This clonotype came up a few times. The chain links TRBV10-3 to TRBJ2-1, with 9 bases matching TRBD1. Germline V gene sequence: CDR1 ENHRY, CDR2 SYGVKD. The CDR3 totals 12 residues. The ends lost 6 bases at V and 8 bases at J; junction bases unmatched: 2. Written as DNA, the CDR3 is TGTGCCATCAGGAACAGGGGGCATGAGCAGTTCTTC. Amino acid sequence: CAIRNRGHEQFF.

The chain combines TRBV7-2 with TRBJ2-7; the match to TRBD2 covers 16 bases. This CDR3 spans 17 amino acids. V lost 3 bases and J lost 7; bases outside the gene matches: 9. Germline V gene sequence: CDR1 SGHTA, CDR2 FQGNSA. The CDR3 bases are TGTGCCAGCAGCTTTGGGGGACTAGCGGGAGGGAATAGGGAGCAGTACTTC. Translated: CASSFGGLAGGNREQYF.

There are many counts of this clonotype. The chain joins TRBV5-1 to TRBJ1-1, with D perhaps TRBD1 (6 bases). The germline CDR1 and CDR2 sequences are SGHRS and YFSETQ. This CDR3 is built from 17 residues. V was trimmed by 1 base and J by 0 bases, leaving 16 bases between them. The DNA of the CDR3 is TGCGCCAGCAGCTTGATTGCCAGGGGAAGGGTGAACACTGAAGCTTTCTTT. Amino acids: CASSLIARGRVNTEAFF. The variable domain in full, with the rest retrieved from reference TRBV5-1 and TRBJ1-1, is KAGVTQTPRYLIKTRGQQVTLSCSPISGHRSVSWYQQTPGQGLQFLFEYFSETQRNKGNFPGRFSGRQFSNSRSEMNVSTLELGDSALYLCASSLIARGRVNTEAFFGQGTRLTVV.

A remark on this clonotype: One end of the junction fails to match germline, which may point to a read error. The chain couples TRBV2 to TRBJ2-5; a possible D gene is TRBD1 (5 bases). The germline V gene has CDR1 SNHLY and CDR2 FYNNEI. The CDR3 has 16 amino acids. The CDR3 coding sequence is TGTGCCATCAGTGAGTCCGTCAGGGTACGGCAAGAGACCCAGTACTTC. Its protein product is CAISESVRVRQETQYF.

This clonotype was observed once. Being one base from a much bigger clone, this may be a read error. The chain carries TRBV6-5 and TRBJ1-3; D not certain. Germline V gene sequence: CDR1 MNHEY, CDR2 SVGAGI. The CDR3 is 14 amino acids. DNA of the CDR3: TGTGCCAGCAGCTACCGATCCTCTGGAAACACCGTATATTTT. Translated, it gives CASSYRSSGNTVYF.

J is TRBJ1-6 and V is TRBV9; D not resolved. Germline CDR1 reads SGDLS; CDR2 reads YYNGEE. This CDR3 contains 14 residues. V gave up 10 bases and J gave up 0 bases, with 11 bases separating them. CDR3 amino acids: CASRESSYNSPLHF. The DNA of the CDR3 is TGTGCCTCCCGGGAGAGCTCCTATAATTCACCCCTCCACTTT.

This clonotype was observed at least ten times. In DNA, the CDR3 is TGTGCCAGCAGCGGCCGCGGGGAAAAACTGTTTTTT. It translates to CASSGRGEKLFF. The gene calls are TRBV11-2 and TRBJ1-4; the D is unclear. Looked up from germline, CDR1 is SGHAT and CDR2 is FQNNGV. The ends were cut back, 5 bases at V and 8 bases at J, with 9 bases in the middle. The CDR3 has 12 residues. The full variable domain, in which reference TRBV11-2 and TRBJ1-4 provide the parts outside the CDR3, is EAGVAQSPRYKIIEKRQSVAFWCNPISGHATLYWYQQILGQGPKLLIQFQNNGVVDDSQLPKDRFSAERLKGVDSTLKIQPAKLEDSAVYLCASSGRGEKLFFGSGTQLSVL.